This T cell receptor (beta chain) is drawn from a study of ipilimumab plus nivolumab after autologous stem cell transplantation. Study summary: Myeloma cases were transplant-naive high-risk or relapsed within 3 years post first autologous transplant.

Turning to this clone: What it recognizes is unknown.

Repertoires were generated with immunoSEQ multiplex PCR, while TCRdb's copy carries only in-frame clones and drops some. This repertoire shows about 5,900 clones, over 75% found once; its top ten account for about 5%. The CDR3 totals 15 residues. Trimming removed 2 bases from V and 0 bases from J, with 8 bases in between. Germline V CDR1 and CDR2: MDHEN, SYDVKM. General observations from the study: Authors suggest TCR repertoire, Treg phenotype and gut microbiota support further study.

The V gene is TRBV28, the J gene TRBJ2-1, with D maybe TRBD2 (5 bases). This sequence was found in a female donor with multiple myeloma. The material was PBMCs, obtained in a trial of ipilimumab plus nivolumab as post-transplant consolidation. The DNA for the CDR3 is TGTGCCAGCAGTTTAATAGGGAGCTCCTACAATGAGCAGTTCTTC. This gives the protein CASSLIGSSYNEQFF.